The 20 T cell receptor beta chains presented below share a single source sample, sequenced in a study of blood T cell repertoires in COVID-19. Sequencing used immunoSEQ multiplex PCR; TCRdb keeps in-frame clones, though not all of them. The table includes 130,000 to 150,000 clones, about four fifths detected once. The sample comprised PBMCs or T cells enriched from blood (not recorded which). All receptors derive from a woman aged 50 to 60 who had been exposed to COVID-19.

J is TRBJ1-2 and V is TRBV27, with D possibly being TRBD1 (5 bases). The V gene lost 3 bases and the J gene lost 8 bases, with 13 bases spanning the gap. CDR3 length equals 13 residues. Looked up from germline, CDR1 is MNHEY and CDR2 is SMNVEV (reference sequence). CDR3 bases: TGTGCCAGCAGTTTTTTAGGGGAAGGAGGCTACACCTTC. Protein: CASSFLGEGGYTF.

Here the CDR3 reads CASSLTADGNQPQHF. The CDR3 DNA reads TGTGCCAGCAGCCTGACAGCCGACGGCAATCAGCCCCAGCATTTT. The chain combines TRBV6-6 with TRBJ1-5, with D possibly TRBD1 on 5 matching bases. This CDR3 is built from 15 residues. CDR1 is MNHNY, CDR2 SVGAGI, per germline (reference sequence). Trimming took off 6 bases at V and 2 bases at J, with 14 bases between the two ends.

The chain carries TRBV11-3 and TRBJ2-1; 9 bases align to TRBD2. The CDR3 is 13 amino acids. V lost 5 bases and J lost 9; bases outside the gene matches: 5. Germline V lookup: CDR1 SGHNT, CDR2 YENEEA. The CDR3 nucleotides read TGTGCCAGCAGCCCCGCGGGGGGGCCTGAGCAGTTCTTC. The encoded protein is CASSPAGGPEQFF.

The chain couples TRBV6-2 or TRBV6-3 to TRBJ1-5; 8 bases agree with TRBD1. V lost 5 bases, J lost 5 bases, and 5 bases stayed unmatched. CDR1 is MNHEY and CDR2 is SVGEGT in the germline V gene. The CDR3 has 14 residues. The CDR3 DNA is TGTGCCAGCAGTCAACAGGGGGGCCATCAGCCCCAGCATTTT. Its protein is CASSQQGGHQPQHF.

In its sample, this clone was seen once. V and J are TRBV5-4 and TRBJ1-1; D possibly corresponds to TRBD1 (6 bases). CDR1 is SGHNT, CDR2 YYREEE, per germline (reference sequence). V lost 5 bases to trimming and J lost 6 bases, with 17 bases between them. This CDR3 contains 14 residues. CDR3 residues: CASRSHGGAPEAFF. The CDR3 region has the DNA TGTGCCAGCAGATCCCACGGGGGGGCTCCTGAAGCTTTCTTT.

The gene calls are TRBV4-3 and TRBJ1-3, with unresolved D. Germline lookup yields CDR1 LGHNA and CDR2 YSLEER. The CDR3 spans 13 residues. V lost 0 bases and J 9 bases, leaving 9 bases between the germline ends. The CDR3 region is CASSQDGSTTIYF. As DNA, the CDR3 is TGCGCCAGCAGCCAAGACGGGAGCACCACCATATATTTT.

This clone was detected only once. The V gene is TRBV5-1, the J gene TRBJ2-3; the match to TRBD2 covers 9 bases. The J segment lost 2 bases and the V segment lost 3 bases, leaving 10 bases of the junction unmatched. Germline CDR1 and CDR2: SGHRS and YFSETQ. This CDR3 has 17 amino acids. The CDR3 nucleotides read TGCGCCAGCAGCTCCAGACTAGCGGAGTACAACACAGATACGCAGTATTTT. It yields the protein CASSSRLAEYNTDTQYF.

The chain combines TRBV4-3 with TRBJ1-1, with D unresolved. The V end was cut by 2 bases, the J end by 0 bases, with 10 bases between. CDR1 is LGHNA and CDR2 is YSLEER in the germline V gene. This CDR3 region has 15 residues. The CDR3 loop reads CASSQNAGMNTEAFF. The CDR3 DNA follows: TGCGCCAGCAGCCAAAATGCGGGGATGAACACTGAAGCTTTCTTT.

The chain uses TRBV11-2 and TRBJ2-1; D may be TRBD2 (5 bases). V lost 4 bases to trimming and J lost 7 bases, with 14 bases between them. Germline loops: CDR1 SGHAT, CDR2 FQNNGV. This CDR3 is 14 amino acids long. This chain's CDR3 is CASSSAGNRNEQFF. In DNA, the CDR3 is TGTGCCAGCAGCTCAGCCGGGAATAGGAATGAGCAGTTCTTC.

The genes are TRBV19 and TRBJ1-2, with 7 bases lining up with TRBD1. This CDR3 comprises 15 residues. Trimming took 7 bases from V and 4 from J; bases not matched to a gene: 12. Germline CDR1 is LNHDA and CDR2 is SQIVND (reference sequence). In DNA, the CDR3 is TGTGCCAGTACCCTTACCCGTGGGACAGCCTATGGCTACACCTTC. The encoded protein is CASTLTRGTAYGYTF.

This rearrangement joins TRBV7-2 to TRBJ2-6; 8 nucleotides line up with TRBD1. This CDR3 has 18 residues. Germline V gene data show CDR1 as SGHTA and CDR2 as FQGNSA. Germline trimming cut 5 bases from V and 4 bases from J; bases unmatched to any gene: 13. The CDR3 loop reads CASSLRQGSRRGANVLTF. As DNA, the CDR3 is TGTGCCAGCAGCCTCCGACAGGGGTCAAGACGAGGGGCCAACGTCCTGACTTTC.

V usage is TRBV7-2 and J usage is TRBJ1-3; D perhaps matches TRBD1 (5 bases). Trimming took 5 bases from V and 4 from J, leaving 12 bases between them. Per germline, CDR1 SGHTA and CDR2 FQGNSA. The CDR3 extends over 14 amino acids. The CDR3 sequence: CASSPSGWGNTIYF. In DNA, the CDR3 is TGTGCCAGCAGCCCTTCAGGGTGGGGAAACACCATATATTTT.

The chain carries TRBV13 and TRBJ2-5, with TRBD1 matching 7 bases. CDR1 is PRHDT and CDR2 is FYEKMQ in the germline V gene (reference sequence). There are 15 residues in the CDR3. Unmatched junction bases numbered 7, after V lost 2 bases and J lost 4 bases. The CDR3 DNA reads TGTGCCAGCAGCTTACGACAGGGTCGGGGAGAGACCCAGTACTTC. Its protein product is CASSLRQGRGETQYF. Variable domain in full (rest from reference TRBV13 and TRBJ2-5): AAGVIQSPRHLIKEKRETATLKCYPIPRHDTVYWYQQGPGQDPQFLISFYEKMQSDKGSIPDRFSAQQFSDYHSELNMSSLELGDSALYFCASSLRQGRGETQYFGPGTRLLVL.

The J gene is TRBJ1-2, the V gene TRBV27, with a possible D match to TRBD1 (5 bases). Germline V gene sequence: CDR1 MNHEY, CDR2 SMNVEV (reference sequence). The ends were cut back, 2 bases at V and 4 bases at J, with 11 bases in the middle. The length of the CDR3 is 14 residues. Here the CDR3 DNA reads TGTGCCAGCAGTTTAAGGGGCCAGGCCTATGGCTACACCTTC. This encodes CASSLRGQAYGYTF.

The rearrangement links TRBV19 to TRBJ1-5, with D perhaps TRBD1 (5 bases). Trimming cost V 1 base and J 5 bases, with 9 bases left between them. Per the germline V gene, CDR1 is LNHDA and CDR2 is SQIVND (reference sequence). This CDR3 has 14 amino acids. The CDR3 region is CASSIGGADQPQHF. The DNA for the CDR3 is TGTGCCAGTAGTATAGGCGGGGCGGATCAGCCCCAGCATTTT. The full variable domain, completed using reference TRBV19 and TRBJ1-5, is DGGITQSPKYLFRKEGQNVTLSCEQNLNHDAMYWYRQDPGQGLRLIYYSQIVNDFQKGDIAEGYSVSREKKESFPLTVTSAQKNPTAFYLCASSIGGADQPQHFGDGTRLSIL.

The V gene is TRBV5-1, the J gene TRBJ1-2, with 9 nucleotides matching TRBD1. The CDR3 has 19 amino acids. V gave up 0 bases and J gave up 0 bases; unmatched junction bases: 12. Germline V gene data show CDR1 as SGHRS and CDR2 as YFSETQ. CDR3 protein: CASSLDTGGHGSTNYGYTF. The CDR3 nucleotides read TGCGCCAGCAGCTTGGATACAGGGGGCCACGGCTCCACTAACTATGGCTACACCTTC. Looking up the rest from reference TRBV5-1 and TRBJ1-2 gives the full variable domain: KAGVTQTPRYLIKTRGQQVTLSCSPISGHRSVSWYQQTPGQGLQFLFEYFSETQRNKGNFPGRFSGRQFSNSRSEMNVSTLELGDSALYLCASSLDTGGHGSTNYGYTFGSGTRLTVV.

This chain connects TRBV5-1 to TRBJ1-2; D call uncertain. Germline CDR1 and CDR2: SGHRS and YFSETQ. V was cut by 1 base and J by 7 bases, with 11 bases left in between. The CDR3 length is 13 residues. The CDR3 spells CASSLTPLSGYTF. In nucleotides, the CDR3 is TGCGCCAGCAGCTTGACGCCCCTTAGTGGCTACACCTTC.

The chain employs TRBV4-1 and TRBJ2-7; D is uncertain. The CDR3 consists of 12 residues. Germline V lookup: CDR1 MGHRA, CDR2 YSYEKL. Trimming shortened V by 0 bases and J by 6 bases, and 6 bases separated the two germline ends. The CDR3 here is CASSQDSVEQYF. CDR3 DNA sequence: TGCGCCAGCAGCCAAGATTCGGTCGAGCAGTACTTC.

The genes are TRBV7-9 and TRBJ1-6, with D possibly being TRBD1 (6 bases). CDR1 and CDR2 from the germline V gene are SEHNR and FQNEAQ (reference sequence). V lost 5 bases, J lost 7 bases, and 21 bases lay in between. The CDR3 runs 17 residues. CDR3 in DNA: TGTGCCAGCAGCCTAAGGACAGTCTCGGCTCCGAATTCACCCCTCCACTTT. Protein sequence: CASSLRTVSAPNSPLHF.

DNA for the CDR3: TGTGCCAGCAGAAGGGGCCCTGGGGCCAACGTCCTGACTTTC. As protein: CASRRGPGANVLTF. The rearrangement links TRBV28 to TRBJ2-6; TRBD1 might be the D (5 bases). The CDR3 is made up of 14 amino acids. Germline-derived CDR1 and CDR2 are MDHEN and SYDVKM. Between the trimmed V and J ends, which lost 6 bases and 2 bases, there was a span of 8 bases.